The next 29 T cell receptor beta chains were all read from a single sample in a study of shared clonotypes between healthy human individuals. Method: immunoSEQ multiplex PCR; TCRdb's copy keeps in-frame clones and lacks some. The table has about 2.4 million clones, roughly nine tenths seen once. The specimen was naive CD4+ T cells sorted from blood. Stated subset: CD45RA+ positively selected. The source of these receptors is a man aged 18 to 29 in good health.

The chain joins TRBV6-1 to TRBJ1-4; perhaps TRBD1 as D (5 bases). V dropped 1 base and J dropped 5 bases, with 17 bases sitting between them. CDR1 and CDR2 from the germline V gene are MNHNS and SASEGT. The CDR3 runs 17 residues. This CDR3 is CASSEGFLGPTNEKLFF. The CDR3 region has the DNA TGTGCCAGCAGTGAAGGCTTTCTGGGACCGACGAATGAAAAACTGTTTTTT.

The chain uses TRBV28 and TRBJ2-7; 8 nucleotides agree with TRBD1. The CDR3 is 15 amino acids. J gave up 2 bases and V 6 bases, and 9 bases lay outside the gene matches. Germline assignment: CDR1 MDHEN and CDR2 SYDVKM. The CDR3 loop is CASSDRDRPAYEQYF. In nucleotides, the CDR3 is TGTGCCAGCAGCGACCGGGACAGGCCAGCCTACGAGCAGTACTTC.

V gene TRBV18 combines with J gene TRBJ1-5, with 10 bases identical to TRBD1. Per the germline V gene, CDR1 is KGHSH and CDR2 is LQKENI. Trimming removed 5 bases from V and 6 bases from J; junction bases left unmatched: 7. The CDR3 length is 15 residues. The DNA for the CDR3 is TGTGCCAGCTCAGGACAGGGGGGAGCTGGTCAGCCCCAGCATTTT. Encoded protein: CASSGQGGAGQPQHF.

This rearrangement joins TRBV6-1 to TRBJ1-5, with no clear D. V was cut by 7 bases and J by 3 bases, with 7 bases left in between. Germline-derived CDR1 and CDR2 are MNHNS and SASEGT. CDR3 length: 12 residues. Here the CDR3 DNA reads TGTGCCAGCATGAAGTACAATCAGCCCCAGCATTTT. Translation gives CASMKYNQPQHF.

V and J are TRBV5-1 and TRBJ2-2; D is perhaps TRBD1 (7 bases). The CDR3 extends over 15 amino acids. V was trimmed by 4 bases and J by 1 base, leaving 11 bases between them. Germline V gives CDR1 SGHRS, CDR2 YFSETQ. The CDR3 here is CASSRGTENTGELFF. The CDR3, as DNA: TGCGCCAGCAGCCGGGGGACAGAGAACACCGGGGAGCTGTTTTTT.

Points on this clone: This same CDR3 is encoded by further DNA sequences in the sample. The rearrangement links TRBV18 to TRBJ2-1; 11 nucleotides agree with TRBD2. V lost 3 bases and J lost 4; bases outside the gene matches: 5. Germline V gives CDR1 KGHSH, CDR2 LQKENI. CDR3 length: 16 residues. CDR3 sequence reads: CASSPITSGSYNEQFF. The CDR3 nucleotides are TGTGCCAGCTCACCCATAACTAGCGGGAGTTACAATGAGCAGTTCTTC.

The rearrangement joins TRBV10-3 to TRBJ2-3; D remains unclear. The CDR3 has 14 amino acids. From germline, CDR1 is ENHRY and CDR2 SYGVKD. Trimming cost V 3 bases and J 1 base, with 8 bases left between them. As DNA, the CDR3 is TGTGCCATCAGTGAATTATACGGCACAGATACGCAGTATTTT. The encoded protein is CAISELYGTDTQYF.

The J gene is TRBJ2-3, the V gene TRBV2; D is unclear. Germline CDR1 SNHLY, CDR2 FYNNEI. Between the trimmed V and J ends, which lost 8 bases and 6 bases, there was a span of 9 bases. This CDR3 region has 11 residues. CDR3 in amino acids: CASAGGDTQYF. CDR3 DNA: TGTGCCAGCGCCGGTGGGGATACGCAGTATTTT.

The rearrangement joins TRBV4-3 to TRBJ2-1, with 9 bases fitting TRBD2. The junction had 4 bases not matched to a gene; V was cut back by 0 bases and J by 10 bases. This CDR3 contains 14 residues. Germline CDR1 LGHNA, CDR2 YSLEER. The CDR3 DNA reads as TGCGCCAGCAGCCAAGAGGGACTAGCAGGGGAGCAGTTCTTC. Its translation: CASSQEGLAGEQFF.

J is TRBJ1-2 and V is TRBV2; maybe TRBD1 (5 bases). Germline CDR1 is SNHLY and CDR2 is FYNNEI. The CDR3 spans 14 residues. Trimming removed 7 bases at V and 2 bases at J, with 14 bases between. In DNA, the CDR3 is TGTGCCAGCACAGTGGGGGGGTTAAACTATGGCTACACCTTC. This codes for CASTVGGLNYGYTF. Together with reference TRBV2 and TRBJ1-2, the CDR3 gives the full variable domain: EPEVTQTPSHQVTQMGQEVILRCVPISNHLYFYWYRQILGQKVEFLVSFYNNEISEKSEIFDDQFSVERPDGSNFTLKIRSTKLEDSAMYFCASTVGGLNYGYTFGSGTRLTVV.

As concerns this clone: This specimen includes other DNA sequences encoding the same CDR3. V usage is TRBV10-3 and J usage is TRBJ1-4; TRBD1 might be the D (5 bases). Germline CDR1 is ENHRY and CDR2 is SYGVKD. Between the trimmed V and J ends, which lost 0 bases and 1 base, there was a span of 6 bases. The CDR3 totals 15 residues. CDR3 protein: CAISESGGTNEKLFF. DNA for the CDR3: TGTGCCATCAGTGAGTCTGGGGGAACTAATGAAAAACTGTTTTTT.

With regard to this clone: Other DNA variants within this sample encode the same CDR3. This sequence joins TRBV18 and TRBJ2-7; 9 nucleotides match TRBD1. The CDR3 is 15 amino acids. J was trimmed by 4 bases and V by 3 bases; bases with no gene match: 7. Germline CDR1 and CDR2: KGHSH and LQKENI. This CDR3 reads CASSPPGTGPYEQYF. DNA for the CDR3: TGTGCCAGCTCACCCCCAGGGACAGGGCCTTACGAGCAGTACTTC.

J is TRBJ2-7 and V is TRBV4-1; TRBD1 aligns across 9 bases. The length of the CDR3 is 15 residues. Looked up from germline, CDR1 is MGHRA and CDR2 is YSYEKL. V gave up 3 bases and J gave up 2 bases; unmatched junction bases: 5. The CDR3 sequence is CASSQRTGDPYEQYF. The CDR3 DNA reads as TGCGCCAGCAGCCAGCGGACAGGGGACCCCTACGAGCAGTACTTC.

The V and J genes are TRBV6-5 and TRBJ2-2, with 7 positions matching TRBD1. Germline V CDR1 and CDR2: MNHEY, SVGAGI. The V segment lost 4 bases and the J segment 4 bases; nucleotides outside the gene matches: 3. The CDR3 sequence is 14 residues long. CDR3 nucleotides: TGTGCCAGCAGTTGGGCAGGGGGCACCGGGGAGCTGTTTTTT. Amino acids: CASSWAGGTGELFF.

This chain uses TRBV5-1 with TRBJ2-1; D perhaps matches TRBD2 (6 bases). The germline V and J ends were trimmed by 3 bases and 4 bases, with 8 bases remaining between them. CDR1 and CDR2 from the germline V gene are SGHRS and YFSETQ. This CDR3 comprises 13 residues. CDR3 sequence: CASSSGVYNEQFF. For the CDR3, the DNA is TGCGCCAGCAGCTCGGGAGTTTACAATGAGCAGTTCTTC.

The chain employs TRBV2 and TRBJ2-1, with 9 bases aligning to TRBD1. The CDR3 loop spans 14 amino acids. V was clipped by 7 bases and J by 6 bases; unmatched bases: 7. CDR1 and CDR2 (germline): SNHLY, FYNNEI. The CDR3 spells CASKEQGASNEQFF. CDR3 DNA sequence: TGTGCCAGCAAAGAACAGGGGGCATCCAATGAGCAGTTCTTC.

This clone has just one count. The junction differs from germline at one of its ends, possibly a read error. The chain employs TRBV11-2 and TRBJ2-3, with D perhaps matching TRBD2 (6 bases). Germline assignment: CDR1 SGHAT and CDR2 FQNNGV. This CDR3 has 13 residues. Here the CDR3 DNA reads TGTGCCAGCAGGGGGATCGGTACAGCGGGTCCCACGTTT. This sequence encodes CASRGIGTAGPTF.

The V gene is TRBV18, the J gene TRBJ1-5; no firm D call. V lost 8 bases, J lost 2 bases, and 19 bases lay in between. Per germline, CDR1 KGHSH and CDR2 LQKENI. The length of the CDR3 is 16 residues. CDR3 in DNA: TGTGCCAGCGCCGCGGCCAGATTGGATGGCAATCAGCCCCAGCATTTT. Translated: CASAAARLDGNQPQHF.

The chain has TRBV6-6 and TRBJ1-1; the match to TRBD1 covers 7 bases. Germline V gives CDR1 MNHNY, CDR2 SVGAGI (reference sequence). The junction had 6 bases not matched to a gene; V was cut back by 7 bases and J by 7 bases. This CDR3 has 12 residues. The CDR3: CASIHGTVEAFF. The CDR3 DNA follows: TGTGCCAGCATCCATGGGACAGTTGAAGCTTTCTTT.

Note on this clone: In the same sample, other DNA sequences code for this CDR3. The chain links TRBV2 to TRBJ2-1, with 7 bases lining up with TRBD2. Germline CDR1 and CDR2: SNHLY and FYNNEI. CDR3 length: 15 residues. J lost 0 bases, V lost 5 bases, and 4 bases had no gene match. The CDR3 spells CASSPSGSSYNEQFF. The CDR3 bases are TGTGCCAGCAGTCCTAGCGGTAGCTCCTACAATGAGCAGTTCTTC.

This clone was counted a single time. J is TRBJ2-7 and V is TRBV19, with TRBD1 matching 8 bases. The CDR3 is 13 amino acids. Trimming took 10 bases from V and 3 from J; bases not matched to a gene: 8. The germline CDR1 and CDR2 sequences are LNHDA and SQIVND (reference sequence). The CDR3 here is CATRDRYDYEQYF. The DNA of the CDR3 is TGTGCCACCCGGGACAGGTACGACTACGAGCAGTACTTC.

The chain joins TRBV7-2 to TRBJ1-2; D gene uncertain. This CDR3 is 14 amino acids long. CDR1 and CDR2 from the germline V gene are SGHTA and FQGNSA. V was shortened by 5 bases and J by 7 bases, with 17 bases between the two germline ends. The CDR3 nucleotides read TGTGCCAGCAGCCAAGGGAATAATCCTGGTGGCTACACCTTC. Encoded protein: CASSQGNNPGGYTF.

The J gene is TRBJ2-5, the V gene TRBV9; 8 bases are a match to TRBD2. The CDR3 has 13 amino acids. CDR1 and CDR2 from the germline V gene are SGDLS and YYNGEE. With V trimmed by 4 bases and J by 5 bases, 4 bases remained unmatched. The CDR3 DNA is TGTGCCAGCAGCCTCGGCGGGAGGGAGACCCAGTACTTC. It is translated as CASSLGGRETQYF.

This clone was picked up a small number of times. The rearrangement uses TRBV30 and TRBJ1-1, with D perhaps matching TRBD1 (6 bases). Trimming pared 4 bases from V and 6 bases from J, leaving 18 bases between. The CDR3 consists of 14 residues. Germline values: CDR1 GTSNPN, CDR2 SVGIG (reference sequence). CDR3 coding DNA: TGTGCCTGGACCGGACAGTATAATAGCGCTGAAGCTTTCTTT. It yields the protein CAWTGQYNSAEAFF.

The chain recombines TRBV2 with TRBJ2-5; the match to TRBD2 covers 12 bases. CDR1 and CDR2 (germline): SNHLY, FYNNEI. This CDR3 comprises 16 residues. Trimming cost V 2 bases and J 5 bases; bases outside gene matches: 6. The CDR3 reads CASSEPSGRARETQYF. The CDR3 DNA reads TGTGCCAGCAGTGAACCTAGCGGGAGGGCCCGGGAGACCCAGTACTTC.

The chain links TRBV11-2 to TRBJ1-4, with D possibly matching TRBD1 (6 bases). Trimming took 2 bases from V and 2 from J, leaving 6 bases between them. Germline assignment: CDR1 SGHAT and CDR2 FQNNGV. This CDR3 is built from 14 residues. Written as DNA, the CDR3 is TGTGCCAGCAGCTTACAGGGGACTAATGAAAAACTGTTTTTT. It translates to CASSLQGTNEKLFF.

This rearrangement joins TRBV10-3 to TRBJ2-7; 9 bases agree with TRBD1. The CDR3 is 15 residues long. Germline values: CDR1 ENHRY, CDR2 SYGVKD. Trimming at V came to 5 bases and at J to 5 bases, leaving 10 bases not matched to a gene. CDR3 sequence: CAISTWGQGNDEQYF. In DNA form, the CDR3 reads TGTGCCATCAGTACGTGGGGACAGGGTAACGACGAGCAGTACTTC.

Notes on this clone: Other nucleotide sequences in the sample specify the same CDR3. The chain is built from TRBV5-4 and TRBJ2-7; 10 bases line up with TRBD2. Germline assignment: CDR1 SGHNT and CDR2 YYREEE (reference sequence). This CDR3 spans 15 amino acids. Unmatched junction bases numbered 2, after V lost 0 bases and J lost 2 bases. CDR3 residues: CASSLGLAGAYEQYF. CDR3 nucleotide sequence: TGTGCCAGCAGCTTGGGTCTAGCGGGGGCCTACGAGCAGTACTTC. Supplemented by reference TRBV5-4 and TRBJ2-7, the full variable domain reads ETGVTQSPTHLIKTRGQQVTLRCSSQSGHNTVSWYQQALGQGPQFIFQYYREEENGRGNFPPRFSGLQFPNYSSELNVNALELDDSALYLCASSLGLAGAYEQYFGPGTRLTVT.

A word on this clone: The same CDR3 arises from other DNA sequences in this sample as well. The chain is built from TRBV29-1 and TRBJ2-3; perhaps TRBD2 as D (6 bases). The CDR3 runs 13 residues. The V end was cut by 8 bases, the J end by 6 bases, with 18 bases between. Germline V gene sequence: CDR1 SQVTM, CDR2 ANQGSEA. The CDR3 coding sequence is TGCAGCAAAGTAGAGCGGGCCACGGATACGCAGTATTTT. Protein: CSKVERATDTQYF.